This TCR beta chain originates from a study of metastatic and nonmetastatic thyroid tumors. Study-level results: Significantly higher TCR beta diversity was reportedly seen in malignant thyroid tumors than benign nodules, in blood and tumor.

TCRdb reanalyzed the PCR reads via MiXCR. Of about 32,000 clones in the sample, approximately 25% were seen once. This clone was seen a few times. The antigen is unknown. Not a single patient had been given any form of treatment at any point before undergoing thyroid surgery. Trimming removed 4 bases from V and 5 bases from J; junction bases left unmatched: 22. Germline loops: CDR1 MGHRA, CDR2 YSYEKL. This CDR3 spans 20 amino acids. The specimen was blood. This TCR was sampled from a female donor with papillary thyroid cancer or a benign thyroid nodule (not recorded which). Some clones in this sample may be carry-over from other donors' samples. This chain connects TRBV4-1 to TRBJ2-1, with 8 nucleotides matching TRBD2. Here the CDR3 reads CASSPPGGRQLYRDHNEQFF. CDR3 DNA sequence: TGCGCCAGCAGCCCTCCCGGCGGGAGGCAGCTTTATAGAGACCACAATGAGCAGTTCTTC.